Listed here are 17 T cell receptor beta chains from one sample, sequenced in a study of blood T cell repertoires in COVID-19. Clones were sequenced by immunoSEQ multiplex PCR, and TCRdb holds only the in-frame ones, with some missing. The profile shows 250,000 or so clones, over 70% of them singletons. Sequenced input: peripheral blood. Source of these receptors: a woman of 80 years or more with acute or convalescent COVID-19.

This chain links TRBV18 with TRBJ1-1; D not certain. The germline gives CDR1 KGHSH, CDR2 LQKENI. This CDR3 contains 12 residues. Trimming cost V 3 bases and J 11 bases, with 13 bases left between them. CDR3 residues: CASSPGPPAAFF. CDR3 in DNA: TGTGCCAGCTCACCGGGCCCGCCCGCCGCTTTCTTT.

The gene calls are TRBV2 and TRBJ2-5, with a weak D call TRBD1 (5 bases). V lost 1 base and J lost 4, with 13 bases in between. This CDR3 is 15 amino acids long. The germline gives CDR1 SNHLY, CDR2 FYNNEI. CDR3: CASSEEGRARETQYF. Here the CDR3 DNA reads TGTGCCAGCAGTGAAGAGGGCAGGGCGCGAGAGACCCAGTACTTC. Using reference TRBV2 and TRBJ2-5 for the parts outside the CDR3, the full variable domain is EPEVTQTPSHQVTQMGQEVILRCVPISNHLYFYWYRQILGQKVEFLVSFYNNEISEKSEIFDDQFSVERPDGSNFTLKIRSTKLEDSAMYFCASSEEGRARETQYFGPGTRLLVL.

In this sample, this clone turned up once. The chain links TRBV20-1 to TRBJ2-5; 7 positions match TRBD2. Germline CDR1 reads DFQATT; CDR2 reads SNEGSKA (reference sequence). The CDR3 has 9 residues. CDR3 coding DNA: TGCAGCCCGGGGGGGACCCAGTACTTC. Translated, it gives CSPGGTQYF.

This clone has just a few counts. The gene calls are TRBV2 and TRBJ2-1; possible D gene TRBD2, 5 bases. CDR1 is SNHLY, CDR2 FYNNEI, per germline. There are 16 residues in the CDR3. V was trimmed by 3 bases and J by 1 base, leaving 13 bases between them. The CDR3 DNA is TGTGCCAGCAGTGATAGTTTCGGGGTTTCCTACAATGAGCAGTTCTTC. This gives the protein CASSDSFGVSYNEQFF.

This chain joins TRBV6-1 and TRBJ2-7; 8 nucleotides align to TRBD1. Germline values: CDR1 MNHNS, CDR2 SASEGT. The length of the CDR3 is 14 residues. The V segment lost 1 base and the J segment 7 bases; nucleotides outside the gene matches: 6. DNA for the CDR3: TGTGCCAGCAGTGAAGGACAGGGGATGAGGGAGCAGTACTTC. Protein product: CASSEGQGMREQYF.

The sample holds a few counts of this clone. The rearrangement joins TRBV11-2 to TRBJ2-5, with D perhaps TRBD2 (7 bases). There are 16 residues in the CDR3. Trimming took 1 base from V and 5 from J, leaving 17 bases between them. The germline V gene has CDR1 SGHAT and CDR2 FQNNGV. In DNA form, the CDR3 reads TGTGCCAGCAGCTTAGTCGGGATCGGGGGGCGTGAGACCCAGTACTTC. It codes for CASSLVGIGGRETQYF.

The chain recombines TRBV5-1 with TRBJ2-1, with a weak D call TRBD1 (7 bases). The CDR3 spans 15 residues. V dropped 1 base and J dropped 7 bases, with 15 bases sitting between them. Germline lookup yields CDR1 SGHRS and CDR2 YFSETQ. The CDR3 nucleotides are TGCGCCAGCAGCTTGAGGGGGCTCGGGGGTAATGAGCAGTTCTTC. Translated, it gives CASSLRGLGGNEQFF. The whole variable domain, filled in from reference TRBV5-1 and TRBJ2-1, reads KAGVTQTPRYLIKTRGQQVTLSCSPISGHRSVSWYQQTPGQGLQFLFEYFSETQRNKGNFPGRFSGRQFSNSRSEMNVSTLELGDSALYLCASSLRGLGGNEQFFGPGTRLTVL.

A few counts support this clone. The rearrangement joins TRBV5-1 to TRBJ2-7, with D maybe TRBD1 (5 bases). Trimming pared 0 bases from V and 6 bases from J, leaving 13 bases between. CDR3 length: 14 residues. CDR1 is SGHRS and CDR2 is YFSETQ in the germline V gene. The CDR3 is CASSLDVGVTEQYF. In DNA, the CDR3 is TGCGCCAGCAGCTTGGACGTAGGGGTGACCGAGCAGTACTTC.

The chain uses TRBV15 and TRBJ2-1; tentatively, D is TRBD1 (6 bases). Germline V gene data show CDR1 as LNHNV and CDR2 as YYDKDF (reference sequence). With 0 bases removed from V and 10 bases from J, the gap between germline ends came to 16 bases. This CDR3 has 15 amino acids. The CDR3 region has the DNA TGTGCCACCAGCAGAGATCTGGACAGAGCCCGGGAGCAGTTCTTC. Its protein product is CATSRDLDRAREQFF.

This clone was observed at least ten times. J is TRBJ1-2 and V is TRBV7-2, with D perhaps TRBD1 (6 bases). The CDR3 is 16 amino acids. V shed 5 bases and J shed 2 bases, with 18 bases lying between them. From germline, CDR1 is SGHTA and CDR2 FQGNSA. For the CDR3, the DNA is TGTGCCAGCAGCCCCGACCCCGGACAGCCGAACTATGGCTACACCTTC. Protein product: CASSPDPGQPNYGYTF.

This rearrangement joins TRBV25-1 to TRBJ1-1, with 7 bases identical to TRBD1. The junction had 4 bases not matched to a gene; V was cut back by 1 base and J by 5 bases. The germline gives CDR1 MGHDK, CDR2 SYGVNS. This CDR3 is built from 14 residues. The CDR3 DNA is TGTGCCAGCAGTGAATTGGCAGGGGGGACTGAAGCTTTCTTT. Its protein product is CASSELAGGTEAFF.

This clone was found once. The rearrangement joins TRBV27 to TRBJ2-1; weak D call: TRBD1 (6 bases). Germline loops: CDR1 MNHEY, CDR2 SMNVEV (reference sequence). The CDR3 runs 16 residues. V was clipped by 6 bases and J by 2 bases, with 17 bases between them. The CDR3 spells CASRRLLAGAYNEQFF. CDR3 DNA: TGTGCCAGCAGACGACTTCTGGCAGGGGCCTACAATGAGCAGTTCTTC.

The chain combines TRBV19 with TRBJ1-4, with D tentatively TRBD1 (5 bases). This CDR3 is built from 13 residues. Trimming stripped 5 bases from V and 3 bases from J, with 7 bases between. Germline V CDR1 and CDR2: LNHDA, SQIVND (reference sequence). CDR3 loop: CASSRQPNEKLFF. CDR3 sequence (DNA): TGTGCCAGTAGTCGACAGCCTAATGAAAAACTGTTTTTT.

Concerning this clone itself: One end of the junction is discordant with germline, which a read error may explain. The chain is built from TRBV28 and TRBJ1-2, with TRBD1 matching 10 bases. The CDR3 contains 13 residues. CDR1 and CDR2 (germline): MDHEN, SYDVKM. CDR3 nucleotides: TGTGCCAGCAGTGTACCAGACAGGGGGCGCTGGGGTTTC. Amino acid sequence: CASSVPDRGRWGF.

J is TRBJ1-2 and V is TRBV7-9, with TRBD1 as a possible D gene (5 bases). Deletions cut 5 bases from V and 8 bases from J, with 15 bases between. Germline V gene sequence: CDR1 SEHNR, CDR2 FQNEAQ (reference sequence). The CDR3 is 13 amino acids. The CDR3 here is CASSRSGAQGYTF. Here the CDR3 DNA reads TGTGCCAGCAGCCGGAGCGGGGCGCAGGGCTACACCTTC.

The DNA for the CDR3 is TGCGCCAGCAGCCAGCCAAACGACAGGGTGTTTGTGGGCACTGAAGCTTTCTTT. Protein: CASSQPNDRVFVGTEAFF. The chain links TRBV4-1 to TRBJ1-1; 7 bases agree with TRBD1. Germline V gives CDR1 MGHRA, CDR2 YSYEKL. V trimming: 3 bases; J trimming: 4 bases; junction bases outside the gene matches: 17. The CDR3 contains 18 residues.

The rearrangement joins TRBV5-1 to TRBJ1-1, with D possibly being TRBD1 (6 bases). Deletions cut 1 base from V and 6 bases from J, with 13 bases between. The germline V gene encodes CDR1 SGHRS and CDR2 YFSETQ. This CDR3 spans 14 amino acids. The DNA of the CDR3 is TGCGCCAGCAGCTTGTACAGGGAGGGATCTGAAGCTTTCTTT. It is translated as CASSLYREGSEAFF.